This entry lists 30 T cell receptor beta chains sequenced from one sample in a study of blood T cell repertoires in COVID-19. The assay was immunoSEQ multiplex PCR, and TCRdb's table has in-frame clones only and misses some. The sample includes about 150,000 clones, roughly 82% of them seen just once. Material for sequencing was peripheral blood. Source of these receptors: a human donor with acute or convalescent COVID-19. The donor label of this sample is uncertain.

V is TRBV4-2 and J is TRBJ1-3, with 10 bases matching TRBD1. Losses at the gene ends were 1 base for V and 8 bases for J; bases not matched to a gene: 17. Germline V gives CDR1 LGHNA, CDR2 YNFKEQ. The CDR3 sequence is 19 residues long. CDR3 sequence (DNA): TGTGCCAGCAGCCAAGGCACCGGGACAGGGGTCCTTAATTTTGACACCATATATTTT. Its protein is CASSQGTGTGVLNFDTIYF.

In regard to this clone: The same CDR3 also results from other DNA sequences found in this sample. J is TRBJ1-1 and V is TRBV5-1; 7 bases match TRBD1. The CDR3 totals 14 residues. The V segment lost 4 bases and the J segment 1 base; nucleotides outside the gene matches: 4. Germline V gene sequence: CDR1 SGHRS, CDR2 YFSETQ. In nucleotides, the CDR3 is TGCGCCAGCAGCCTACAGGGGTCGAACACTGAAGCTTTCTTT. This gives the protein CASSLQGSNTEAFF.

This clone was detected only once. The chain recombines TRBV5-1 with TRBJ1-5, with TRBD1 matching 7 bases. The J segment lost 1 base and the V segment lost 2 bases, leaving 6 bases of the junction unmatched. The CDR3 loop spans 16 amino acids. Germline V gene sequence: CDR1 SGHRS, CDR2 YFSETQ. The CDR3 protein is CASSLGGGGSNQPQHF. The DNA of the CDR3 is TGCGCCAGCAGCTTAGGGGGCGGTGGAAGCAATCAGCCCCAGCATTTT. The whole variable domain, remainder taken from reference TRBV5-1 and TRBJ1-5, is KAGVTQTPRYLIKTRGQQVTLSCSPISGHRSVSWYQQTPGQGLQFLFEYFSETQRNKGNFPGRFSGRQFSNSRSEMNVSTLELGDSALYLCASSLGGGGSNQPQHFGDGTRLSIL.

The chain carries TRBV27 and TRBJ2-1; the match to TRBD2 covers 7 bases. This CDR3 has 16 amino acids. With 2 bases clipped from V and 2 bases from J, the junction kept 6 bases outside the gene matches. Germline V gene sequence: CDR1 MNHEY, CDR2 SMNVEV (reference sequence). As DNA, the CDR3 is TGTGCCAGCAGTTTAAGCGGGGTTGGGGCCTACAATGAGCAGTTCTTC. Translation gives CASSLSGVGAYNEQFF.

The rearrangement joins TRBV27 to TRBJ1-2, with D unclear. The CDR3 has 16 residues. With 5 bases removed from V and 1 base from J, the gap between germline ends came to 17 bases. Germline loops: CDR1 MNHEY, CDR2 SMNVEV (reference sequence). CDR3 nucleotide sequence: TGTGCCAGCAGTCCCGGCGGGCAGAGAATTAACTATGGCTACACCTTC. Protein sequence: CASSPGGQRINYGYTF.

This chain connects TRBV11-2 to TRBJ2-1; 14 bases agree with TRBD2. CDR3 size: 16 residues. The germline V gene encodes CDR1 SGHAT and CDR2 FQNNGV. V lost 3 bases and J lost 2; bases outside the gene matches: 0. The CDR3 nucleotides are TGTGCCAGCAGCTTGGGACTAGCGGGGGCCTACAATGAGCAGTTCTTC. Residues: CASSLGLAGAYNEQFF.

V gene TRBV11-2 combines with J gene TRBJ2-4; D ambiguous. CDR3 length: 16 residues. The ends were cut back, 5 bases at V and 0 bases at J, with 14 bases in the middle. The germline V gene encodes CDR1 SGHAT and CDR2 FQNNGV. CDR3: CASSAQTHLAKNIQYF. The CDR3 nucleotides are TGTGCCAGCAGCGCACAAACCCACCTAGCCAAAAACATTCAGTACTTC.

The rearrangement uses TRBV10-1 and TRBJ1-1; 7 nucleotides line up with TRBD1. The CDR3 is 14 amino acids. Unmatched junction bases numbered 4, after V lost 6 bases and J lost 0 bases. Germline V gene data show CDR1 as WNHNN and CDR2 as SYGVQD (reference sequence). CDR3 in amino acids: CASRPGQLNTEAFF. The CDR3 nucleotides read TGCGCCAGCAGGCCGGGACAGTTGAACACTGAAGCTTTCTTT.

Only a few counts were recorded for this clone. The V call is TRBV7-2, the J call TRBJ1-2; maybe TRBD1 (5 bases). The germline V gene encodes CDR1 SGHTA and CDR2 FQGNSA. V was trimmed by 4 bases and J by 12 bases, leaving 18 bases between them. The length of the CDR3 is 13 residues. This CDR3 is CASSSRAGTLDTF. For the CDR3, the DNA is TGTGCCAGCAGCTCCCGGGCAGGGACTCTGGACACCTTC.

CDR3 nucleotide sequence: TGTGCCAGCAGCTTGGGGCTGGGCTTGGGCTACGAGCAGTACTTC. The encoded protein is CASSLGLGLGYEQYF. V usage is TRBV11-2 and J usage is TRBJ2-7; tentative D call: TRBD1 (5 bases). The CDR3 is 15 residues long. Deletions cut 3 bases from V and 3 bases from J, with 15 bases between. CDR1 is SGHAT, CDR2 FQNNGV, per germline.

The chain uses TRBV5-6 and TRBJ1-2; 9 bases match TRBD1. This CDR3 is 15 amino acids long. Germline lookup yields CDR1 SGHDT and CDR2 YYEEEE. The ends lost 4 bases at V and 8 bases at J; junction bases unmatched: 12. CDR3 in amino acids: CASSLAGTGYKGYTF. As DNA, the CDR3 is TGTGCCAGCAGCCTGGCCGGGACAGGGTATAAAGGCTACACCTTC.

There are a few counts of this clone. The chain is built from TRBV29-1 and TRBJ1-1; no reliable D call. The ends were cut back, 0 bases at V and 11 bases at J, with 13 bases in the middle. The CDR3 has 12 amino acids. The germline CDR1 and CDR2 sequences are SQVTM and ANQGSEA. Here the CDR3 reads CSVEDLGSGAFF. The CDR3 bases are TGCAGCGTTGAAGATCTTGGGAGCGGGGCTTTCTTT.

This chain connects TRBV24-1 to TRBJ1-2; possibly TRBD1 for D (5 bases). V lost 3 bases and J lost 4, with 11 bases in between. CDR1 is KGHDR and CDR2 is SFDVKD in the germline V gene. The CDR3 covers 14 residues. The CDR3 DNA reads TGTGCCACCAGTGATAGTGGGACTCGCTATGGCTACACCTTC. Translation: CATSDSGTRYGYTF.

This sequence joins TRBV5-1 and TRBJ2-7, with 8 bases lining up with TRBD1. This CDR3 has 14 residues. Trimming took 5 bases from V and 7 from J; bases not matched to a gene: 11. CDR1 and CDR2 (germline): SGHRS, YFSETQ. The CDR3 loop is CASRGRQGSEEQYF. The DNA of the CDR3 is TGCGCCAGCAGAGGGAGACAGGGGTCCGAGGAGCAGTACTTC.

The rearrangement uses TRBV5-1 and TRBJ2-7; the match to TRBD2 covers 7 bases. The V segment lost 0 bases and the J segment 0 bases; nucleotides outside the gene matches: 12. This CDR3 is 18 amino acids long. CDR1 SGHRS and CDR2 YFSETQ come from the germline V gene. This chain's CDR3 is CASSLALRGSESSYEQYF. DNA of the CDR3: TGCGCCAGCAGCTTGGCCCTGCGGGGGTCCGAAAGCTCCTACGAGCAGTACTTC.

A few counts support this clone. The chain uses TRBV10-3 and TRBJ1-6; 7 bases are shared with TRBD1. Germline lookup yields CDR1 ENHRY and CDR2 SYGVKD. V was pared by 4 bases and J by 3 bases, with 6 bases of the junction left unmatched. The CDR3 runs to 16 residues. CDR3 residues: CAISAIRDSYNSPLHF. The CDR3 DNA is TGTGCCATCAGTGCGATCCGGGACAGCTATAATTCACCCCTCCACTTT.

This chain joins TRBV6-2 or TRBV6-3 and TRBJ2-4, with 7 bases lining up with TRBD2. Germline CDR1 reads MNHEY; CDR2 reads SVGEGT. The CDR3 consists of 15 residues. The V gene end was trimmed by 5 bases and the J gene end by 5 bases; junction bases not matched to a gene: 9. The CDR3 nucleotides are TGTGCCAGCAGTCGGATCGGGACTAAGGAAAACATTCAGTACTTC. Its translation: CASSRIGTKENIQYF.

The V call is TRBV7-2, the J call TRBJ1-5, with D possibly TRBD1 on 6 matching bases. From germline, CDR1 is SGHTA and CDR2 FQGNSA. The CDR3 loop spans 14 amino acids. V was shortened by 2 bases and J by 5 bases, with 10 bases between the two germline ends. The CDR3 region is CASSLRQGHQPQHF. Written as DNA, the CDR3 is TGTGCCAGCAGCTTAAGGCAGGGGCATCAGCCCCAGCATTTT.

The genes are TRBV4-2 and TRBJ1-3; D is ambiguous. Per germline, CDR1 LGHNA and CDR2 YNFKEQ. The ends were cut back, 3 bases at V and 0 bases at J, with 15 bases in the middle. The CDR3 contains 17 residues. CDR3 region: CASSQSVGSGSGNTIYF. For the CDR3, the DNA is TGTGCCAGCAGCCAGTCGGTGGGCTCCGGCTCTGGAAACACCATATATTTT.

CDR3 protein: CASSPDRGGTQYF. The CDR3 nucleotides are TGTGCCAGCAGCCCCGACAGGGGTGGGACCCAGTACTTC. The V call is TRBV6-5, the J call TRBJ2-5; 8 bases map to TRBD1. The CDR3 is made up of 13 amino acids. The V gene's germline CDR1 is MNHEY and CDR2 SVGAGI. V was clipped by 6 bases and J by 7 bases; unmatched bases: 7.

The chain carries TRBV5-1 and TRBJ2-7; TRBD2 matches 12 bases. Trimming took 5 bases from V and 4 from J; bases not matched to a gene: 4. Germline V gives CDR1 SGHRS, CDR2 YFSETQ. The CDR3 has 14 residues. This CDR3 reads CASSSSGGVYEQYF. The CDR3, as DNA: TGCGCCAGCAGTTCTAGCGGGGGGGTGTACGAGCAGTACTTC.

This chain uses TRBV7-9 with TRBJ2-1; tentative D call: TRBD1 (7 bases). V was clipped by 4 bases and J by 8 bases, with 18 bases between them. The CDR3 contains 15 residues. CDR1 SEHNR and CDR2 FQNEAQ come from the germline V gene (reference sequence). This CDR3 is CASSSQGGLGDEQFF. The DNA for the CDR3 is TGTGCCAGCAGCTCCCAGGGGGGCCTGGGGGATGAGCAGTTCTTC.

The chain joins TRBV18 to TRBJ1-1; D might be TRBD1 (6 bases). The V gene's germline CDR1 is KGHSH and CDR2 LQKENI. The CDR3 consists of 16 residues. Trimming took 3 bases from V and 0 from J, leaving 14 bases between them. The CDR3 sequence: CASSPTSGAVNTEAFF. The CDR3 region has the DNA TGTGCCAGCTCACCGACCTCAGGGGCGGTGAACACTGAAGCTTTCTTT.

CDR3 nucleotide sequence: TGTGCCAGCACCCTAGACAGAAACACCGGGGAGCTGTTTTTT. It codes for CASTLDRNTGELFF. The rearrangement uses TRBV6-4 and TRBJ2-2; a weak D match, TRBD1 (5 bases). This CDR3 is 14 amino acids long. V was trimmed by 7 bases and J by 2 bases, leaving 11 bases between them. Germline CDR1 is MRHNA and CDR2 is SNTAGT.

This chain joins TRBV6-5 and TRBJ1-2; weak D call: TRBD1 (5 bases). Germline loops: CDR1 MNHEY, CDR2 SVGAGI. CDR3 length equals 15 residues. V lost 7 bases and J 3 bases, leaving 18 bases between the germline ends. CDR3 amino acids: CASTPGDFTHYGYTF. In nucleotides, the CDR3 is TGTGCCAGCACCCCCGGGGACTTTACTCACTATGGCTACACCTTC.

In DNA, the CDR3 is TGTGCCACTAGGGCGGGGATGAACACTGAAGCTTTCTTT. This codes for CATRAGMNTEAFF. The chain links TRBV28 to TRBJ1-1, with D hard to call. Trimming removed 10 bases at V and 0 bases at J, with 12 bases between. This CDR3 region has 13 residues. CDR1 and CDR2 from the germline V gene are MDHEN and SYDVKM.

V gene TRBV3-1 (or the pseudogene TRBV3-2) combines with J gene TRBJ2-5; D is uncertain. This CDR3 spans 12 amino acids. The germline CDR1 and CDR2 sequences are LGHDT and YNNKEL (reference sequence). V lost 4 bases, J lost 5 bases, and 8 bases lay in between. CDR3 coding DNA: TGTGCCAGCAGCCCGCTTCAGGAGACCCAGTACTTC. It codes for CASSPLQETQYF.

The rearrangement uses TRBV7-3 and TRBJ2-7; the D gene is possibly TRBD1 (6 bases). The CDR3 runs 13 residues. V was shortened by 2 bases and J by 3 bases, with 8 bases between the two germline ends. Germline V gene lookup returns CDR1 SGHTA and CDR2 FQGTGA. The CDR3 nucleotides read TGTGCCAGCAGCTTATCAGGGGTCTACGAGCAGTACTTC. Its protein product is CASSLSGVYEQYF.

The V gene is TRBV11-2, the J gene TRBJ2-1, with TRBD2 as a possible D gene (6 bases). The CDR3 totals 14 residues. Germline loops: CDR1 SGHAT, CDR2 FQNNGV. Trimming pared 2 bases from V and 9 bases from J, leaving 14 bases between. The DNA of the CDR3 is TGTGCCAGCAGCTTATCTCGCGGGGTCGGTGAGCAGTTCTTC. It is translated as CASSLSRGVGEQFF.

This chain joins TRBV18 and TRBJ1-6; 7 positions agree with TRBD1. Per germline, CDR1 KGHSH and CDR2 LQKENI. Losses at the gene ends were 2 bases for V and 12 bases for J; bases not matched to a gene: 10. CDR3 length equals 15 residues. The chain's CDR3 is CASSPAGTADRPLHF. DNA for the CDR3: TGTGCCAGCTCACCAGCCGGGACAGCTGATAGACCCCTCCACTTT.